This T cell receptor beta chain originates from a study of identical twins. Germline V lookup: CDR1 SQVTM, CDR2 ANQGSEA. The length of the CDR3 is 13 residues. Trimming left V 6 bases short and J 3 bases short, with 9 bases between. TCRdb independently ran MiXCR on the 5' RACE reads; one entry per CDR3 protein. The sample lists about 1.7 million distinct CDR3 sequences; more than 30% were seen once. Study-wide findings and caveats: Part of the zero-insertion signal could reflect confounding by invariant MAIT and iNKT cells.

This clonotype was detected ten times or more. What it binds is not known. This chain uses TRBV29-1 with TRBJ2-6; D uncertain. This TCR derives from a newborn girl in good health. Sequencing was carried out using cord blood. CDR3 sequence reads: CSVSVIGANVLTF. The CDR3, as DNA: TGCAGCGTCTCTGTTATTGGGGCCAACGTCCTGACTTTC. Full variable domain (missing parts from reference TRBV29-1 and TRBJ2-6): SAVISQKPSRDICQRGTSLTIQCQVDSQVTMMFWYRQQPGQSLTLIATANQGSEATYESGFVIDKFPISRPNLTFSTLTVSNMSPEDSSIYLCSVSVIGANVLTFGAGSRLTVL.